These 30 T cell receptor beta chains were sequenced from one sample in a study of blood T cells in healthy people across ages. For the second PCR, which ran for 7 to 11 cycles, a sample-barcoded 5' primer and a J-beta primer mix were used. Using its own MiXCR run on the 5' RACE reads, TCRdb lists one record per CDR3 protein. The table records about 1.1 million distinct CDR3 sequences, 35% to 40% of them present only once. The sample consisted of blood. These receptor sequences come from a man aged 18 to 29 in good health.

This clonotype was seen a handful of times. V and J are TRBV11-2 and TRBJ2-3, with 7 bases that match TRBD1. With 3 bases clipped from V and 2 bases from J, the junction kept 11 bases outside the gene matches. Looked up from germline, CDR1 is SGHAT and CDR2 is FQNNGV. The length of the CDR3 is 17 residues. The CDR3 here is CASSFPTWGQHTDTQYF. CDR3 coding DNA: TGTGCCAGCAGCTTCCCGACCTGGGGACAGCACACAGATACGCAGTATTTT.

The chain is built from TRBV20-1 and TRBJ2-7; D is uncertain. Trimming shortened V by 4 bases and J by 4 bases, and 14 bases separated the two germline ends. Germline assignment: CDR1 DFQATT and CDR2 SNEGSKA (reference sequence). This CDR3 has 13 amino acids. CDR3 loop: CSAKKRRSYEQYF. CDR3 nucleotide sequence: TGCAGTGCTAAAAAGCGACGGAGTTACGAGCAGTACTTC.

With regard to this clonotype: The junction departs from the called germline gene at one end, perhaps through a read error. The chain recombines TRBV13 with TRBJ1-6; unclear D gene. This CDR3 is built from 12 residues. The germline V gene encodes CDR1 PRHDT and CDR2 FYEKMQ (reference sequence). The chain's CDR3 is CASSFGYSPPHF. The CDR3 region has the DNA TGTGCCAGCAGCTTTGGTTATTCACCCCCCCACTTT.

This clonotype was observed a few times. V usage is TRBV14 and J usage is TRBJ2-3; D is ambiguous. The CDR3 totals 15 residues. Between the trimmed V and J ends, which lost 0 bases and 3 bases, there was a span of 10 bases. The germline V gene has CDR1 SGHDN and CDR2 FVKESK. The CDR3 sequence: CASSQDRVTTDTQYF. The CDR3 DNA follows: TGTGCCAGCAGCCAAGATCGGGTGACAACAGATACGCAGTATTTT.

The V call is TRBV5-1, the J call TRBJ2-2, with TRBD1 as a possible D gene (6 bases). The V gene lost 5 bases and the J gene lost 4 bases, with 15 bases spanning the gap. Per germline, CDR1 SGHRS and CDR2 YFSETQ. The CDR3 has 15 amino acids. For the CDR3, the DNA is TGCGCCAGCAGGGACAGTTGGGTTGGCACCGGGGAGCTGTTTTTT. It codes for CASRDSWVGTGELFF.

This clonotype occurred many times. The chain recombines TRBV29-1 with TRBJ2-5; D perhaps matches TRBD1 (5 bases). CDR3 length: 13 residues. Germline V lookup: CDR1 SQVTM, CDR2 ANQGSEA. V lost 3 bases and J lost 0, with 8 bases in between. The CDR3 loop is CSVEDKNQETQYF. The CDR3, as DNA: TGCAGCGTTGAGGACAAGAACCAAGAGACCCAGTACTTC.

The J gene is TRBJ2-2, the V gene TRBV7-8, with D perhaps given as TRBD1 or TRBD2 (5 bases each). The germline gives CDR1 SGHVS, CDR2 FQNEAQ. The CDR3 extends over 15 amino acids. Between the trimmed V and J ends, which lost 7 bases and 7 bases, there was a span of 19 bases. The CDR3 DNA sequence: TGTGCCAGCACCGAGGGACGGTTAAGTTTCGGGGAGCTGTTTTTT. Encoded protein: CASTEGRLSFGELFF.

The V call is TRBV3-1, the J call TRBJ1-6; 7 bases map to TRBD1. V was clipped by 4 bases and J by 7 bases; unmatched bases: 7. This CDR3 has 15 residues. Germline V gene sequence: CDR1 LGHDT, CDR2 YNNKEL (reference sequence). The CDR3 bases are TGTGCCAGCAGCCCTCTAGGGGACAGAAATTCACCCCTCCACTTT. The encoded protein is CASSPLGDRNSPLHF. Combining the CDR3 with reference TRBV3-1 and TRBJ1-6 gives the whole variable domain DTAVSQTPKYLVTQMGNDKSIKCEQNLGHDTMYWYKQDSKKFLKIMFSYNNKELIINETVPNRFSPKSPDKAHLNLHINSLELGDSAVYFCASSPLGDRNSPLHFGNGTRLTVT.

This chain links TRBV7-9 with TRBJ2-3; possible D gene TRBD1, 7 bases. The CDR3 loop spans 16 amino acids. Germline lookup yields CDR1 SEHNR and CDR2 FQNEAQ (reference sequence). V shed 1 base and J shed 2 bases, with 13 bases lying between them. The CDR3 bases are TGTGCCAGCAGCTTAGTTGGCGGGACAGACACAGATACGCAGTATTTT. Its protein is CASSLVGGTDTDTQYF.

This clonotype has more than one count but fewer than ten. V is TRBV6-1 and J is TRBJ2-7; 7 bases agree with TRBD1. CDR3 length: 14 residues. CDR1 and CDR2 from the germline V gene are MNHNS and SASEGT. V gave up 6 bases and J gave up 2 bases; unmatched junction bases: 7. CDR3 in amino acids: CASRFSTGAYEQYF. CDR3 nucleotide sequence: TGTGCCAGCAGGTTTTCAACAGGGGCCTACGAGCAGTACTTC.

About this clonotype: Compared with germline, one end of the junction differs, possibly owing to a read error. CDR3 nucleotides: TGTGCTAGCAGCCCGCTGACAGGGCGGGACACTGAAGCTTTCTTT. The encoded protein is CASSPLTGRDTEAFF. V gene TRBV7-7 combines with J gene TRBJ1-1; 7 nucleotides match TRBD1. The CDR3 has 15 residues. From germline, CDR1 is SSHAT and CDR2 FNYEAQ (reference sequence).

This clonotype was counted between two and nine times. This chain connects TRBV20-1 to TRBJ1-6; 10 bases are a match to TRBD1. From germline, CDR1 is DFQATT and CDR2 SNEGSKA (reference sequence). CDR3 length equals 14 residues. J lost 9 bases, V lost 5 bases, and 7 bases had no gene match. The CDR3 bases are TGCAGTGCTGGCGGGACAGGGGCTGGTTCACCCCTCCACTTT. Protein: CSAGGTGAGSPLHF.

This clonotype occurred a few times. The chain links TRBV5-1 to TRBJ1-5; no clear D gene. Germline assignment: CDR1 SGHRS and CDR2 YFSETQ. The CDR3 length is 13 residues. The V end was cut by 0 bases, the J end by 5 bases, with 6 bases between. The DNA of the CDR3 is TGCGCCAGCAGCTTGGGAGCAGATCAGCCCCAGCATTTT. Translation gives CASSLGADQPQHF. Together with reference TRBV5-1 and TRBJ1-5, the CDR3 gives the full variable domain: KAGVTQTPRYLIKTRGQQVTLSCSPISGHRSVSWYQQTPGQGLQFLFEYFSETQRNKGNFPGRFSGRQFSNSRSEMNVSTLELGDSALYLCASSLGADQPQHFGDGTRLSIL.

This clonotype was detected only a few times. The V and J genes are TRBV20-1 and TRBJ2-7, with TRBD1 identical over 7 bases. This CDR3 comprises 13 residues. In germline, CDR1 is DFQATT, CDR2 SNEGSKA (reference sequence). V dropped 6 bases and J dropped 3; count of bases not matched to a gene: 8. The CDR3 loop is CSARGQSDYEQYF. Here the CDR3 DNA reads TGCAGTGCCCGGGGACAGTCGGACTACGAGCAGTACTTC.

This clonotype was found a few times. The chain carries TRBV5-5 and TRBJ1-5, with 7 nucleotides matching TRBD1. Germline-derived CDR1 and CDR2 are SGHKS and YYEKEE (reference sequence). J was trimmed by 1 base and V by 1 base; bases with no gene match: 5. CDR3 length equals 16 residues. CDR3 region: CASSLLGGMSNQPQHF. CDR3 in DNA: TGTGCCAGCAGCTTGTTAGGGGGCATGAGCAATCAGCCCCAGCATTTT.

The CDR3 bases are TGCGCCAGCAGCCAAGAAAGCAGACAGGTAACCTACAATGAGCAGTTCTTC. Protein: CASSQESRQVTYNEQFF. This chain joins TRBV4-3 and TRBJ2-1; tentatively, D is TRBD1 (6 bases). Germline assignment: CDR1 LGHNA and CDR2 YSLEER. V lost 0 bases, J lost 2 bases, and 14 bases lay in between. The CDR3 covers 17 residues.

This chain joins TRBV12-3 or TRBV12-4 and TRBJ1-1, with D possibly matching TRBD1 (6 bases). V was cut by 6 bases and J by 10 bases, with 15 bases left in between. This CDR3 comprises 12 residues. The CDR3 reads CASSQGTNRAFF. CDR3 sequence (DNA): TGTGCCAGCAGCCAAGGGACAAATCGAGCTTTCTTT.

This clonotype was found many times. This chain uses TRBV9 with TRBJ2-1, with 12 bases aligning to TRBD2. V lost 4 bases and J lost 4; bases outside the gene matches: 9. Germline CDR1 is SGDLS and CDR2 is YYNGEE. The CDR3 contains 17 residues. The CDR3 nucleotides are TGTGCCAGCAGCTTCCCTAGCGGGGGGGCGGGATACAATGAGCAGTTCTTC. It encodes CASSFPSGGAGYNEQFF. The full variable domain, completed using reference TRBV9 and TRBJ2-1, is DSGVTQTPKHLITATGQRVTLRCSPRSGDLSVYWYQQSLDQGLQFLIQYYNGEERAKGNILERFSAQQFPDLHSELNLSSLELGDSALYFCASSFPSGGAGYNEQFFGPGTRLTVL.

This chain uses TRBV12-3 or TRBV12-4 with TRBJ1-2, with D unclear. This CDR3 is built from 13 residues. The V gene lost 3 bases and the J gene lost 7 bases, with 12 bases spanning the gap. The CDR3 here is CASSFTDLSGYTF. CDR3 bases: TGTGCCAGCAGTTTTACAGACCTGTCTGGCTACACCTTC.

This chain joins TRBV5-6 and TRBJ2-1; 9 nucleotides agree with TRBD2. The CDR3 has 15 residues. Germline trimming cut 0 bases from V and 9 bases from J; bases unmatched to any gene: 7. Germline CDR1 is SGHDT and CDR2 is YYEEEE. The CDR3 here is CASSLAGTSPPEQFF. CDR3 in DNA: TGTGCCAGCAGCTTGGCGGGGACTAGCCCCCCTGAGCAGTTCTTC.

About this clonotype itself: The junction does not match germline at one end; this may be a read error. The genes are TRBV5-1 and TRBJ2-2; 7 bases agree with TRBD1. The CDR3 extends over 15 amino acids. Looked up from germline, CDR1 is SGHRS and CDR2 is YFSETQ. The CDR3 region is CAGSYRTGNTGELFF. The CDR3 DNA reads as TGCGCCGGCAGCTACCGGACAGGGAACACCGGGGAGCTGTTTTTT.

This clonotype was observed a handful of times. V and J are TRBV4-2 and TRBJ1-2, with TRBD1 matching 9 bases. This CDR3 comprises 15 residues. Looked up from germline, CDR1 is LGHNA and CDR2 is YNFKEQ. The junction had 5 bases not matched to a gene; V was cut back by 4 bases and J by 2 bases. CDR3 coding DNA: TGTGCCAGCAGCCGTACGGACAGGGGAAACTATGGCTACACCTTC. Translation: CASSRTDRGNYGYTF.

This clonotype has a handful of counts. This sequence joins TRBV27 and TRBJ1-2, with no clear D. The CDR3 has 13 amino acids. Germline loops: CDR1 MNHEY, CDR2 SMNVEV (reference sequence). V dropped 6 bases and J dropped 5 bases, with 13 bases sitting between them. Here the CDR3 DNA reads TGTGCCAGCAGCCGGGCAGGTGAATATGGCTACACCTTC. It translates to CASSRAGEYGYTF.

The chain recombines TRBV27 with TRBJ2-1, with a possible D match to TRBD2 (6 bases). The V and J ends lost 8 bases and 4 bases respectively, with 18 bases between them. Germline CDR1 is MNHEY and CDR2 is SMNVEV (reference sequence). The length of the CDR3 is 15 residues. The CDR3 coding sequence is TGTGCCAGCCGCCAGGCGGGGACGGCTTACAATGAGCAGTTCTTC. This encodes CASRQAGTAYNEQFF.

This clonotype occurred once. The chain uses TRBV5-1 and TRBJ1-4; weak D call: TRBD1 (5 bases). CDR3 length: 17 amino acids. Trimming took 2 bases from V and 10 from J, leaving 24 bases between them. In germline, CDR1 is SGHRS, CDR2 YFSETQ. The CDR3 coding sequence is TGCGCCAGCAGCTTACAGGCTTGGGAGGCGAGGGATGGAAAACTGTTTTTT. As protein: CASSLQAWEARDGKLFF.

Details on this clonotype: A junction boundary mismatches the germline segment, possibly from a read error. The chain employs TRBV4-3 and TRBJ1-4, with 7 nucleotides matching TRBD1. This CDR3 spans 15 amino acids. The germline gives CDR1 LGHNA, CDR2 YSLEER. Here the CDR3 reads CACSPGQKSDEKLFF. For the CDR3, the DNA is TGCGCCTGCAGCCCGGGACAGAAGAGTGATGAAAAACTGTTTTTT.

The V call is TRBV24-1, the J call TRBJ2-1; D tentatively reads TRBD1 or TRBD2 (5 bases each). Trimming shortened V by 5 bases and J by 6 bases, and 10 bases separated the two germline ends. CDR3 size: 13 residues. From germline, CDR1 is KGHDR and CDR2 SFDVKD. The CDR3 reads CATSVPGTNEQFF. Here the CDR3 DNA reads TGTGCCACCAGTGTACCAGGGACCAATGAGCAGTTCTTC.

The V gene is TRBV5-1, the J gene TRBJ2-7, with 8 bases lining up with TRBD1. Germline-derived CDR1 and CDR2 are SGHRS and YFSETQ. The CDR3 totals 15 residues. V lost 0 bases and J lost 7; bases outside the gene matches: 9. DNA for the CDR3: TGCGCCAGCAGCTTGGAACAGGGGGTTAACAATGAGCAGTACTTC. Its protein product is CASSLEQGVNNEQYF.

Comment on this clonotype: Its ends do not fully match the called genes, so a read error is possible. The gene calls are TRBV28 and TRBJ2-7, with D possibly matching TRBD2 (5 bases). From germline, CDR1 is MDHEN and CDR2 SYDVKM. The CDR3 runs 16 residues. The CDR3 sequence is CASSMWRSGSSHEQYF. DNA for the CDR3: TGTGCCAGCAGTATGTGGAGGTCAGGTTCCTCCCACGAGCAGTACTTC.

This clonotype appeared a few times. This chain connects TRBV20-1 to TRBJ1-1, with 8 bases fitting TRBD1. Trimming cost V 3 bases and J 5 bases; bases outside gene matches: 8. The CDR3 totals 14 residues. The germline V gene has CDR1 DFQATT and CDR2 SNEGSKA (reference sequence). CDR3 region: CSARAGGLGTEAFF. As DNA, the CDR3 is TGCAGTGCTAGGGCAGGGGGCCTGGGTACTGAAGCTTTCTTT.